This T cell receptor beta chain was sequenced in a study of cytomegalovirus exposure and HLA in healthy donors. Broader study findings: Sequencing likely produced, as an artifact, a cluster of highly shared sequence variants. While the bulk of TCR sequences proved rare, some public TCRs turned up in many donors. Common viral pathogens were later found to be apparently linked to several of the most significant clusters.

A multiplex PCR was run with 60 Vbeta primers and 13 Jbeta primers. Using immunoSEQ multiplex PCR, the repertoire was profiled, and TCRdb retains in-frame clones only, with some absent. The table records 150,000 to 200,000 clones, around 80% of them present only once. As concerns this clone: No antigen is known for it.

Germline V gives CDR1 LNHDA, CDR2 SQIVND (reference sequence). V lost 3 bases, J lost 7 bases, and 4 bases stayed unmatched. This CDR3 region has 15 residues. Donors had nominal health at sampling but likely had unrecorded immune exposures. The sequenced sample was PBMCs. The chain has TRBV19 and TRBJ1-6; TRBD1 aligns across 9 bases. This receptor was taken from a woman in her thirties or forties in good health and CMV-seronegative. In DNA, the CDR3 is TGTGCCAGTAGTATCGGACAGGGGTGGAATTCACCCCTCCACTTT. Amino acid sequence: CASSIGQGWNSPLHF.